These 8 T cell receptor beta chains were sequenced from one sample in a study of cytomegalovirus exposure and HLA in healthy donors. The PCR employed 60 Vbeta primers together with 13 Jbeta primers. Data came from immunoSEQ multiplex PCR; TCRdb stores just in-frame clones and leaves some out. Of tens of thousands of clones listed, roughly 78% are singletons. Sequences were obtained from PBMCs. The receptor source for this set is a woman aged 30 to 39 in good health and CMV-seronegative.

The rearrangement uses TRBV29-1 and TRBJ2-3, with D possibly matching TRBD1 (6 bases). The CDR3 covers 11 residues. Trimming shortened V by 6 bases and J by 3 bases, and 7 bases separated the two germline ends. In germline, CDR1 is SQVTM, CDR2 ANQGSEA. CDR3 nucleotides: TGCAGCGTGGGACAAACAGATACGCAGTATTTT. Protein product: CSVGQTDTQYF.

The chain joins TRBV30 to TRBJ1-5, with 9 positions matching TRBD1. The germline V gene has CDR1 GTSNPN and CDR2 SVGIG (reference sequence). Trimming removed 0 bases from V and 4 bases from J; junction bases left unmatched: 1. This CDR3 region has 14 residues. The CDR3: CAWSVGQGNQPQHF. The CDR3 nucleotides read TGTGCCTGGAGTGTAGGACAGGGGAATCAGCCCCAGCATTTT.

The CDR3 coding sequence is TGTGCCAGCAGGGGCACTGTGAATGAAAAACTGTTTTTT. Residues: CASRGTVNEKLFF. This sequence joins TRBV2 and TRBJ1-4; D is unclear. This CDR3 has 13 amino acids. Germline V gene data show CDR1 as SNHLY and CDR2 as FYNNEI. The ends were cut back, 6 bases at V and 5 bases at J, with 10 bases in the middle. Variable domain in full (rest from reference TRBV2 and TRBJ1-4): EPEVTQTPSHQVTQMGQEVILRCVPISNHLYFYWYRQILGQKVEFLVSFYNNEISEKSEIFDDQFSVERPDGSNFTLKIRSTKLEDSAMYFCASRGTVNEKLFFGSGTQLSVL.

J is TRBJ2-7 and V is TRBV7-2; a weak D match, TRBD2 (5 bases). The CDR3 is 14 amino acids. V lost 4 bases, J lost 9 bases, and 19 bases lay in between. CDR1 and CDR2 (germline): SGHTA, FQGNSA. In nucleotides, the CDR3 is TGTGCCAGCAGCTCGGGGAGTCACAGTCGCGCGCAGTACTTC. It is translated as CASSSGSHSRAQYF.

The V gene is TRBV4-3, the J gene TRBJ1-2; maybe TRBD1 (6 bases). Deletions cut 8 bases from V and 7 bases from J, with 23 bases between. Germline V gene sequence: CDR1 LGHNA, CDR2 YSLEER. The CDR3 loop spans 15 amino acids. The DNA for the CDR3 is TGCGCCAGCCGGGACACCAGCGGGGGCGGAAGTGGCTACACCTTC. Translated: CASRDTSGGGSGYTF.

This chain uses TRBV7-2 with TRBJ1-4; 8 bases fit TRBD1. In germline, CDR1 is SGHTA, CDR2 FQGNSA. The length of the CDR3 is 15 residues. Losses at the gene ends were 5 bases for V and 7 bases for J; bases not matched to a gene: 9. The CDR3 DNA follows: TGTGCCAGCAGCCCCACCGGACAGGGTCGTGAAAAACTGTTTTTT. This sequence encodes CASSPTGQGREKLFF.

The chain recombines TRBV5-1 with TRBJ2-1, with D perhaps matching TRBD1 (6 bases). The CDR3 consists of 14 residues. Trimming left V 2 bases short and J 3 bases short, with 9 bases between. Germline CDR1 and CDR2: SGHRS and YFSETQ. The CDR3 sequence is CASSFGQIYNEQFF. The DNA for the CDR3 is TGCGCCAGCAGCTTCGGACAGATCTACAATGAGCAGTTCTTC.

CDR3 in amino acids: CASSLTSASGNTIYF. CDR3 DNA: TGTGCCAGCAGCCTGACATCAGCCTCTGGAAACACCATATATTTT. The chain uses TRBV6-5 and TRBJ1-3; D unresolved. Trimming pared 6 bases from V and 0 bases from J, leaving 12 bases between. Looked up from germline, CDR1 is MNHEY and CDR2 is SVGAGI. The CDR3 covers 15 residues.